Listed below are T cell receptor beta chains from one sample, sequenced in a study of control samples from healthy donors and cancer patients. Assay: immunoSEQ multiplex PCR; the TCRdb copy retains only in-frame clones and omits some. Of under 90,000 clones listed, over 80% are singletons. Sequencing was done on a sample of blood. Receptors were obtained from a woman in her sixties or seventies in good health. Each CDR3 is given without its conserved first and last residue. The D gene is left open where the match is weak. A clone size is listed for some rows: how often the clone was seen (once, few, many), or a class if it is expanded.

>TRBV28|-|-
ASTGGAMGYGYT
>TRBV11-2|once|-
ASRVQETQY
>TRBV6-5|-|-
ASRLSGDSNQLQH
>TRBV5-1|once|TRBD1
ASSSGQGQETQY
>TRBV7-7|-|-
ASSSGGGANVLT
>TRBV24-1|-|-
ATTDGDSYEQY
>TRBV4-1|-|-
ASSQEGGRVNTEAF
>TRBV5-1|-|TRBD1
ASSLTGDNQPQH
>TRBV12-3/TRBV12-4|-|TRBD2
ASTNPGLYTQY
>TRBV7-6|-|TRBD1
ASSEGTGRNQPQH
>TRBV4-2|-|-
ASSQDWRAAFADTQY
>TRBV5-1|-|-
ASSLLGTISNEQF
>TRBV2|-|TRBD1
ASKGTGTGPYEQY
>TRBV28|-|TRBD2
ASSFETSGRHEQF
>TRBV3-1/TRBV3-2|-|-
ASSQGEAGNTEAF
>TRBV4-2|-|-
ASSQETHGSYEQY
>TRBV5-1|-|TRBD2
ASRKAGTGELF
>TRBV5-6|-|TRBD2
ASSLGLAVYEQY
>TRBV7-9|once|-
ASSRTVGGETQY
>TRBV10-1|-|-
ASSLPGKEQY
>TRBV7-2|-|-
ASSTNQETQY
>TRBV18|once|TRBD1
ASSPGTGGNQPQH
>TRBV28|-|TRBD2
ASSLTSGYEQY
>TRBV27|-|-
ASSQSATTGELF
>TRBV20-1|-|TRBD1
SASWQGADTQY
>TRBV7-9|-|-
ASSLRENTGELF
>TRBV7-2|once|-
ASSLERRSEAF
>TRBV30|-|TRBD2
AWSPGGSLNEQF
>TRBV28|few|-
ASRRRAHGYT
>TRBV4-2|-|-
ASRAGQNSNQPQH
>TRBV7-7|-|TRBD2
ASSLAGGTSPDTQY
>TRBV10-3|-|-
ATASDLQRTQY
>TRBV29-1|-|TRBD2
SAGLGGTGELF
>TRBV19|-|TRBD1
ASSGTGGNQPQH
>TRBV7-8|-|TRBD1
ASSFPRTGKLPGTGELF
>TRBV24-1|-|-
ATSDSRAGSEYEQY
>TRBV19|-|TRBD1
ASHGEQGAKNIQY
>TRBV5-1|-|-
ASSLGLIQDTQY
>TRBV23-1|-|-
ASRENTEAF
>TRBV19|-|TRBD1
ASKLTGANTEAF
>TRBV5-1|-|TRBD1
ASSIFGTVSTGTEAF
>TRBV7-3|-|-
ASRERSANTGELF
>TRBV30|-|-
AWSVRENTEAF
>TRBV24-1|once|-
ATSDPGLGLNEKLF
>TRBV18|-|-
ASSPAANYEQY
>TRBV7-7|-|-
ASSSTRGAETQY
>TRBV14|-|-
ASSRTAYEQY
>TRBV6-5|-|-
ASSYTPSPPGPALH
>TRBV4-1|-|TRBD2
ASSQAGDYYNEQF
>TRBV19|few|TRBD1
ASSFADRGPEAF
>TRBV18|-|-
ASSPDNLGGY
>TRBV28|-|TRBD1
ASRGRTGTNEKLF
>TRBV29-1|-|-
SVATNPNEKLF
>TRBV7-2|-|-
ASSLYSDSRNEKLF